The 13 T cell receptor beta chains below all came from one sample that was sequenced in a study of cytomegalovirus exposure and HLA in healthy donors. Both 60 Vbeta primers and 13 Jbeta primers went into the PCR. Measured with immunoSEQ multiplex PCR; TCRdb has only the in-frame clones, and not every one. The table has about 69,000 clones, about 78% seen once; the top ten hold under 3.5%. Sequenced input: PBMCs. The receptors stem from a man younger than 35 in good health and CMV-seronegative.

V gene TRBV6-1 combines with J gene TRBJ2-6, with D unresolved. Trimming stripped 8 bases from V and 0 bases from J, with 11 bases between. The germline gives CDR1 MNHNS, CDR2 SASEGT. The CDR3 runs 15 residues. CDR3 in amino acids: CASATSISGANVLTF. CDR3 in DNA: TGTGCCAGCGCGACATCAATCTCTGGGGCCAACGTCCTGACTTTC.

The count of this clone is one. The J gene is TRBJ1-5, the V gene TRBV19; 7 positions match TRBD1. V gave up 5 bases and J gave up 0 bases; unmatched junction bases: 7. This CDR3 spans 16 amino acids. The germline V gene encodes CDR1 LNHDA and CDR2 SQIVND (reference sequence). DNA for the CDR3: TGTGCCAGTAGTTCGGGACAGAGGATTAGCAATCAGCCCCAGCATTTT. This encodes CASSSGQRISNQPQHF.

This chain uses TRBV7-9 with TRBJ1-2; D not resolved. The V end was cut by 1 base, the J end by 5 bases, with 11 bases between. The CDR3 is 14 amino acids. Germline CDR1 SEHNR, CDR2 FQNEAQ (reference sequence). DNA for the CDR3: TGTGCCAGCAGCTTAGTAGGTGGGAGGTATGGCTACACCTTC. Its translation is CASSLVGGRYGYTF.

This clone was counted a single time. The gene calls are TRBV7-2 and TRBJ1-5; 7 bases line up with TRBD1. CDR1 and CDR2 from the germline V gene are SGHTA and FQGNSA. The CDR3 extends over 17 amino acids. With V trimmed by 1 base and J by 4 bases, 10 bases remained unmatched. CDR3: CASSLVGTGAYNQPQHF. The CDR3 nucleotides are TGTGCCAGCAGCTTAGTAGGCACAGGGGCCTATAATCAGCCCCAGCATTTT.

This clone was detected only a few times. The V gene is TRBV29-1, the J gene TRBJ1-2, with 7 positions matching TRBD1. Germline V gene sequence: CDR1 SQVTM, CDR2 ANQGSEA. The CDR3 spans 13 residues. V lost 3 bases, J lost 3 bases, and 4 bases stayed unmatched. CDR3: CSVDGGQHYGYTF. Written as DNA, the CDR3 is TGCAGCGTTGATGGGGGACAGCACTATGGCTACACCTTC.

J is TRBJ2-7 and V is TRBV11-2, with D unresolved. The CDR3 loop spans 12 amino acids. From germline, CDR1 is SGHAT and CDR2 FQNNGV. Trimming left V 6 bases short and J 7 bases short, with 13 bases between. The CDR3 protein is CASRGPYGEQYV. Here the CDR3 DNA reads TGTGCCAGCAGGGGCCCTTACGGGGAGCAGTACGTC.

This chain uses TRBV6-7 with TRBJ1-5, with 8 bases lining up with TRBD1. TRBV6-7 is marked as an open reading frame, function uncertain. There are 17 residues in the CDR3. Germline trimming cut 4 bases from V and 0 bases from J; bases unmatched to any gene: 8. The DNA for the CDR3 is TGTGCCAGCAGTTCCCGGGACAGGTCTCATAGCAATCAGCCCCAGCATTTT. Translation gives CASSSRDRSHSNQPQHF.

The chain has TRBV9 and TRBJ2-7; TRBD1 matches at 9 bases. V lost 4 bases to trimming and J lost 3 bases; unmatched junction nucleotides: 5. The length of the CDR3 is 14 residues. Per germline, CDR1 SGDLS and CDR2 YYNGEE. Here the CDR3 reads CASSSQGAVYEQYV. CDR3 nucleotides: TGTGCCAGCAGCTCACAGGGGGCGGTCTACGAGCAGTACGTC.

The V call is TRBV19, the J call TRBJ2-2, with TRBD1 as a possible D gene (6 bases). The CDR3 has 15 amino acids. V lost 6 bases to trimming and J lost 2 bases, with 13 bases between them. The V gene's germline CDR1 is LNHDA and CDR2 SQIVND (reference sequence). In nucleotides, the CDR3 is TGTGCCAGTAGAACAGGGCAGCATAACACCGGGGAGCTGTTTTTT. It codes for CASRTGQHNTGELFF. Based on the CDR3 plus reference TRBV19 and TRBJ2-2, the full variable domain is DGGITQSPKYLFRKEGQNVTLSCEQNLNHDAMYWYRQDPGQGLRLIYYSQIVNDFQKGDIAEGYSVSREKKESFPLTVTSAQKNPTAFYLCASRTGQHNTGELFFGEGSRLTVL.

The chain uses TRBV2 and TRBJ2-5, with 8 bases fitting TRBD2. CDR3 length equals 15 residues. CDR1 is SNHLY and CDR2 is FYNNEI in the germline V gene. The V and J ends lost 7 bases and 5 bases, in that order; junction bases with no gene match: 12. The CDR3 loop reads CASMNGVGGGETQYF. For the CDR3, the DNA is TGTGCCAGCATGAATGGAGTGGGCGGGGGGGAGACCCAGTACTTC.

The V and J genes are TRBV20-1 and TRBJ1-2, with D possibly being TRBD1 (6 bases). The V gene's germline CDR1 is DFQATT and CDR2 SNEGSKA (reference sequence). Trimming took off 6 bases at V and 4 bases at J, with 9 bases between the two ends. The CDR3 consists of 11 residues. CDR3 in amino acids: CSAGQPYGYTF. The CDR3 DNA is TGCAGTGCCGGACAGCCCTATGGCTACACCTTC.

The V call is TRBV28, the J call TRBJ2-7; TRBD1 matches 7 bases. The length of the CDR3 is 14 residues. Per the germline V gene, CDR1 is MDHEN and CDR2 is SYDVKM. The V and J ends lost 5 bases and 2 bases, in that order; junction bases with no gene match: 6. The CDR3 nucleotides are TGTGCCAGCAGTATCTCGGACAGGACCTACGAGCAGTACGTC. It is translated as CASSISDRTYEQYV.

Regarding this clone: Germline and junction disagree at one end, which may indicate a read error. This sample also contains other DNA sequences that code for the same CDR3. The J gene is TRBJ2-5, the V gene TRBV10-1; D is unclear. The CDR3 is 13 residues long. Germline V CDR1 and CDR2: WNHNN, SYGVQD (reference sequence). Written as DNA, the CDR3 is TGCGCCAGCAGTGAGTCGTTCGGAGAGACCCAATACTTC. Protein product: CASSESFGETQYF.